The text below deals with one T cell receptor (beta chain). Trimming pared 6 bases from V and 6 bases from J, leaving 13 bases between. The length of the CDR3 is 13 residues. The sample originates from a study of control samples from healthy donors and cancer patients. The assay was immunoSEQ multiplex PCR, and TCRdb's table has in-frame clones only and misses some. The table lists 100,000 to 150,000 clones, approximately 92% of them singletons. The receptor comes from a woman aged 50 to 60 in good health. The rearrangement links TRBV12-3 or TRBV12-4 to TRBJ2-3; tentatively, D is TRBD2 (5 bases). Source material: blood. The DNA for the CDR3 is TGTGCCAGCAGCCCTAGCCACGGGGATACGCAGTATTTT. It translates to CASSPSHGDTQYF.